The 3 T cell receptor beta chains below all came from one sample that was sequenced in a study of human T cells and chemical hapten exposure. The time point is: pre-sensitization, week 0. Noted treatment: therapeutic diphenylcyclopropenone sensitization with weekly scalp DPC. A single record per CDR3 protein comes from TCRdb applying MiXCR to the RACE reads. The repertoire has some 38,000 distinct CDR3 sequences, roughly 7.2% of them found once; the top ten carry around 1.2%. Sequencing was performed on whole blood, taken in connection with sensitization to the hapten diphenylcyclopropenone (DPC). These receptor sequences come from a woman aged 45-65 years with alopecia areata. Some clones in this sample may be carry-over from other donors' samples.

In this sample, this clonotype turned up many times. The chain is built from TRBV11-2 and TRBJ2-1; D is ambiguous. CDR1 is SGHAT and CDR2 is FQNNGV in the germline V gene. Trimming stripped 5 bases from V and 8 bases from J, with 16 bases between. This CDR3 contains 14 residues. CDR3 coding DNA: TGTGCCAGCAGCCCTAACTACCCTCGGTATGAGCAGTTCTTC. This encodes CASSPNYPRYEQFF.

The rearrangement links TRBV29-1 to TRBJ2-7; 8 positions match TRBD2. J was trimmed by 0 bases and V by 7 bases; bases with no gene match: 8. This CDR3 comprises 14 residues. Germline CDR1 SQVTM, CDR2 ANQGSEA. CDR3 in amino acids: CSAELADSSYEQYF. The CDR3 DNA is TGCAGCGCCGAACTAGCGGACAGCTCCTACGAGCAGTACTTC.

This chain uses TRBV29-1 with TRBJ1-3; D is unclear. Trimming cost V 7 bases and J 0 bases, with 13 bases left between them. This CDR3 has 14 amino acids. Germline V gene lookup returns CDR1 SQVTM and CDR2 ANQGSEA. In DNA form, the CDR3 reads TGCAGCGGCGCCGGACCGAACTCTGGAAACACCATATATTTT. As protein: CSGAGPNSGNTIYF.